A single T cell receptor (beta chain) is shown here with its context. The antigen remains undetermined. The sample comes from a study of shared clonotypes between healthy human individuals. The study's findings and limits: Clonotypes not shared had lower generation probabilities than those common to all four donors.

CD4+ cells underwent separation, giving CD45RA+ naive and CD45RA-negative memory subsets. Under the authors' procedure: Quality scores were absent from the junction-only immunoSEQ sequences, so filtering differed. Some clones are missing from TCRdb's copy, which holds only in-frame ones; the method was immunoSEQ multiplex PCR. V and J calls and clone size are copied from that table; D and trimming were computed from the DNA. This table has over 850,000 clones, approximately 80% appearing once. The sequence was obtained from a man between 18 and 29 years old in good health. Some clones in this sample may be carry-over from other donors' samples. Sequenced material: memory CD4+ T cells from PBMCs. Subset noted: CD45RA-negative fraction.

For the CDR3, the DNA is TGTGCCAGCAGCGCGGACATCAATTATGGCTACACCTTC. It translates to CASSADINYGYTF. The chain employs TRBV5-5 and TRBJ1-2; D perhaps matches TRBD1 (5 bases). V lost 4 bases and J 5 bases, leaving 12 bases between the germline ends. The CDR3 is made up of 13 amino acids. CDR1 SGHKS and CDR2 YYEKEE come from the germline V gene (reference sequence). Variable domain in full (rest from reference TRBV5-5 and TRBJ1-2): DAGVTQSPTHLIKTRGQQVTLRCSPISGHKSVSWYQQVLGQGPQFIFQYYEKEERGRGNFPDRFSARQFPNYSSELNVNALLLGDSALYLCASSADINYGYTFGSGTRLTVV.